The present entry profiles one T cell receptor (beta chain) with its context. Its target is not known. This record belongs to a study of Ad26.COV2.S vaccination and SARS-CoV-2 variants. Overall study: Among those in the COV1001 Ad26.COV2.S trial arm was the donor. Whole-study findings and limits: Substantial breadth in spike-specific CD8+ and CD4+ T cell responses was reportedly seen after vaccination.

Treatment reported: 15 to 20 received Ad26.COV2.S at low or high dose, single or two shots; a few received placebo; per-sample allocation not given. It was on day 63 after the first vaccine or placebo injection that samples were taken. An Ad26 vector was used to express Wuhan-strain SARS-CoV-2 spike as the vaccine. CDR3 length equals 15 residues. CDR1 MNHEY and CDR2 SVGAGI come from the germline V gene. V dropped 3 bases and J dropped 0 bases, with 11 bases sitting between them. Some clones are missing from TCRdb's copy, which holds only in-frame ones; the method was immunoSEQ multiplex PCR. The sample carries some 390,000 clones, 70% to 90% recorded once.

This TCR was recovered from a person between 18 and 65 years old who received the Ad26.COV2.S COVID-19 vaccine or a placebo. The chain is built from TRBV6-5 and TRBJ1-2, with D uncertain. The starting material was peripheral blood, obtained in a trial of Ad26.COV2.S vaccine versus placebo. The chain's CDR3 is CASSYNWKANYGYTF. The CDR3 DNA reads TGTGCCAGCAGTTATAACTGGAAAGCTAACTATGGCTACACCTTC.